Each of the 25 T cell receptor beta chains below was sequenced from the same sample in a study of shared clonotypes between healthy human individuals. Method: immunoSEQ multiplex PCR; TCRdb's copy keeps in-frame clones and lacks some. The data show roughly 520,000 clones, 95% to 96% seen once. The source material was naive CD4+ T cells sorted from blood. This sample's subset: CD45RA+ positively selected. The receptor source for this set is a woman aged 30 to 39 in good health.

The CDR3 nucleotides are TGTGCCAGCAGTTCCTCAGATACGCAGTATTTT. This codes for CASSSSDTQYF. J is TRBJ2-3 and V is TRBV28; D gene uncertain. Trimming shortened V by 4 bases and J by 4 bases, and 3 bases separated the two germline ends. The germline V gene has CDR1 MDHEN and CDR2 SYDVKM. The CDR3 is made up of 11 amino acids.

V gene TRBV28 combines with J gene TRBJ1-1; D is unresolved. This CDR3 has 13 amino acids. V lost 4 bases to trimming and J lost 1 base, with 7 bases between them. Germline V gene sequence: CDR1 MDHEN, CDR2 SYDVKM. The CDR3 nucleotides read TGTGCCAGCAGTTCTCCTTCGAACACTGAAGCTTTCTTT. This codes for CASSSPSNTEAFF.

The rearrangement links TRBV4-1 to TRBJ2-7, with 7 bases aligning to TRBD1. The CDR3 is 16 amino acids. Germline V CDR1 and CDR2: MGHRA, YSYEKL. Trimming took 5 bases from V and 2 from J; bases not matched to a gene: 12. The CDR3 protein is CASSRVLKDRTYEQYF. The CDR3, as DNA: TGCGCCAGCAGCAGAGTCTTGAAGGACAGGACCTACGAGCAGTACTTC.

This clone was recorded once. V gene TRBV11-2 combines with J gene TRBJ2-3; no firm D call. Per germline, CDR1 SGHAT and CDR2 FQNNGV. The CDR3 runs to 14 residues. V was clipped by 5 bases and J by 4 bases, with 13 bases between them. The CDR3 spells CASSNRYTADTQYF. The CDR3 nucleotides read TGTGCCAGCAGCAACCGATACACCGCAGATACGCAGTATTTT.

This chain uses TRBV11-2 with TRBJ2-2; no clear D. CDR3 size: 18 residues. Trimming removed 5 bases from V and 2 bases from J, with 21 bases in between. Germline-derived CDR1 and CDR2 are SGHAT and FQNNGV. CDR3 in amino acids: CASSPRSPLRANTGELFF. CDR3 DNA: TGTGCCAGCAGCCCCCGGTCCCCGTTAAGGGCCAACACCGGGGAGCTGTTTTTT.

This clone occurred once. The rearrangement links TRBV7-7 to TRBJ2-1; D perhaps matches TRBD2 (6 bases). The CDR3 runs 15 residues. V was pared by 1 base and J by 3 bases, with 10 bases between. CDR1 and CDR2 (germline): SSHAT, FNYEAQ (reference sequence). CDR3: CASSLGGASYNEQFF. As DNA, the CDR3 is TGTGCCAGCAGCTTAGGCGGGGCTAGCTACAATGAGCAGTTCTTC.

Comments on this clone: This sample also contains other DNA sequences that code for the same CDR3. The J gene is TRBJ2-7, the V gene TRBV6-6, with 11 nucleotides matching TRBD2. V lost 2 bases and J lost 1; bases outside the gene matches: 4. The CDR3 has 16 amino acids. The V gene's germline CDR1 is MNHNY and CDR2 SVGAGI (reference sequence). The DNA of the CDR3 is TGTGCCAGCAGTTACAGTGGGACTAGCGGATCCTACGAGCAGTACTTC. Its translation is CASSYSGTSGSYEQYF.

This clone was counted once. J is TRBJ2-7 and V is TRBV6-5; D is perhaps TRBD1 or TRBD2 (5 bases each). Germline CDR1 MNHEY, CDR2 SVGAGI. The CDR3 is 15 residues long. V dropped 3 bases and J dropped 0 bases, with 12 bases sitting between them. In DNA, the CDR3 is TGTGCCAGCAGTTATTGGGCAGGGAGCTCCTACGAGCAGTACTTC. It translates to CASSYWAGSSYEQYF.

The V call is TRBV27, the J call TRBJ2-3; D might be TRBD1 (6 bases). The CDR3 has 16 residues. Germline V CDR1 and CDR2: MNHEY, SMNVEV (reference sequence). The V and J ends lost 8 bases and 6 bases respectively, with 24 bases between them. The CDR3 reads CASAPGQTGIRDTQYF. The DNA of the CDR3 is TGTGCCAGCGCCCCCGGACAGACGGGAATCCGGGATACGCAGTATTTT.

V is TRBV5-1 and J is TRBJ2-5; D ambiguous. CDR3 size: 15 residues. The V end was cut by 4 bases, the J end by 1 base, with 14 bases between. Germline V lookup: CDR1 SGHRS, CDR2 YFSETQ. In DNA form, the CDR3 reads TGCGCCAGCAGCCTCTCCAGCGCGTCCCAAGAGACCCAGTACTTC. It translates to CASSLSSASQETQYF.

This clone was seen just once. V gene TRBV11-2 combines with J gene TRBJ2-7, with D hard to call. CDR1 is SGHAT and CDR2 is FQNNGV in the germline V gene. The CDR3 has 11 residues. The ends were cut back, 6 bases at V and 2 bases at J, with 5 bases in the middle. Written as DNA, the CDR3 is TGTGCCAGCAGGCTGACCTACGAGCAGTACTTC. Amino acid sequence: CASRLTYEQYF.

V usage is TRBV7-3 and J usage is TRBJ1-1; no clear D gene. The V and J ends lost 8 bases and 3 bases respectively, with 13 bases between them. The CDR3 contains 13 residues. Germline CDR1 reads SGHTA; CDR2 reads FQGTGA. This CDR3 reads CASQVRPDTEAFF. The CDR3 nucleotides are TGTGCCAGCCAGGTGAGGCCTGACACTGAAGCTTTCTTT.

The CDR3 region has the DNA TGTGCCAGCAGCTTAGTTCCGGAGATAGTCACTGAAGCTTTCTTT. Protein sequence: CASSLVPEIVTEAFF. The chain uses TRBV11-2 and TRBJ1-1; D is uncertain. Germline CDR1 is SGHAT and CDR2 is FQNNGV. The CDR3 has 15 residues. The V and J ends lost 1 base and 4 bases respectively, with 13 bases between them.

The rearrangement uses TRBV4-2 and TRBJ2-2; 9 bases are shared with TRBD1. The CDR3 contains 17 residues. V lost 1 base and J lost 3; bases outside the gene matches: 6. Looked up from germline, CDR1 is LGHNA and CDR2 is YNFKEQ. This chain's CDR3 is CASSQGDRVTDTGELFF. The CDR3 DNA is TGTGCCAGCAGCCAAGGGGACAGGGTGACGGACACCGGGGAGCTGTTTTTT.

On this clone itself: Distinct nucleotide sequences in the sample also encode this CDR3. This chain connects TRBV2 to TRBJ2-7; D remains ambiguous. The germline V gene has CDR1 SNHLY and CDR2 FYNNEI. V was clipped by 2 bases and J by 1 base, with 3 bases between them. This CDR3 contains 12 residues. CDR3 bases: TGTGCCAGCAGTGAACAGTCCTACGAGCAGTACTTC. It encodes CASSEQSYEQYF.

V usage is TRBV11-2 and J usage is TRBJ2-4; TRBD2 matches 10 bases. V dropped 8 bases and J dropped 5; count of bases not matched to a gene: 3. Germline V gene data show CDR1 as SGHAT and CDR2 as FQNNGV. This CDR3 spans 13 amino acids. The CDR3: CASRTSGENIQYF. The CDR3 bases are TGTGCCAGCCGGACTAGCGGAGAAAACATTCAGTACTTC. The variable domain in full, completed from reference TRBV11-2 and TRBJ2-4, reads EAGVAQSPRYKIIEKRQSVAFWCNPISGHATLYWYQQILGQGPKLLIQFQNNGVVDDSQLPKDRFSAERLKGVDSTLKIQPAKLEDSAVYLCASRTSGENIQYFGAGTRLSVL.

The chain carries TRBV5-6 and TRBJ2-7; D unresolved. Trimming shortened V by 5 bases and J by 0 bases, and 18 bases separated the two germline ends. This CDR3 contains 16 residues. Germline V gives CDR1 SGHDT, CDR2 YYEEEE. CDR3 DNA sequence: TGTGCCAGCAGGATGGTCGGCTACCTGGGCTCCTACGAGCAGTACTTC. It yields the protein CASRMVGYLGSYEQYF.

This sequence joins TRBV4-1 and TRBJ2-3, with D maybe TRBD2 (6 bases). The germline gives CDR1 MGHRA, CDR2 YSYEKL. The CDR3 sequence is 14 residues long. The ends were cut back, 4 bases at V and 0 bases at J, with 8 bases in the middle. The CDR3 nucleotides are TGCGCCAGCAGCCCAGGAGGGAGCACAGATACGCAGTATTTT. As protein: CASSPGGSTDTQYF.

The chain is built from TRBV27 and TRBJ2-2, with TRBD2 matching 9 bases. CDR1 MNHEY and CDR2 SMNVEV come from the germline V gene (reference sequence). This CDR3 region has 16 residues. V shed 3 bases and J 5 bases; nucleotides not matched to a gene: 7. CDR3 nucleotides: TGTGCCAGCAGTTTCAGCGGGAGGCTTAGGACCGGGGAGCTGTTTTTT. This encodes CASSFSGRLRTGELFF.

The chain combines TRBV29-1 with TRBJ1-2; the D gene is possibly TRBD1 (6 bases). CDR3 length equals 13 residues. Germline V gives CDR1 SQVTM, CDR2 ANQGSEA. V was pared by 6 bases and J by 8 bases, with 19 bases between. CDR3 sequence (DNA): TGCAGCGTGCGACCGGACAGCGTCGACGGCTACACCTTC. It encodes CSVRPDSVDGYTF. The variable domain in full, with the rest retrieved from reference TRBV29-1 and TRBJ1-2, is SAVISQKPSRDICQRGTSLTIQCQVDSQVTMMFWYRQQPGQSLTLIATANQGSEATYESGFVIDKFPISRPNLTFSTLTVSNMSPEDSSIYLCSVRPDSVDGYTFGSGTRLTVV.

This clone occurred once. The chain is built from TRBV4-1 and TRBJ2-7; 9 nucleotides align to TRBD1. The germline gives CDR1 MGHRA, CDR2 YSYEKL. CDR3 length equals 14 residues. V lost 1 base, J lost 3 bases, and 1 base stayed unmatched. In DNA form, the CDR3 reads TGCGCCAGCAGCCAAGGGACAGGGGACTACGAGCAGTACTTC. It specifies CASSQGTGDYEQYF.

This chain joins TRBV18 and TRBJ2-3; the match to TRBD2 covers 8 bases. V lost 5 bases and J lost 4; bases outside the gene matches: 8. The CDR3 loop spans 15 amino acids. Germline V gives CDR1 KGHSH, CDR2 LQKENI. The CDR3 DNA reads TGTGCCAGCTCAAGGACAGCGGGAGAATCAGATACGCAGTATTTT. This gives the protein CASSRTAGESDTQYF.

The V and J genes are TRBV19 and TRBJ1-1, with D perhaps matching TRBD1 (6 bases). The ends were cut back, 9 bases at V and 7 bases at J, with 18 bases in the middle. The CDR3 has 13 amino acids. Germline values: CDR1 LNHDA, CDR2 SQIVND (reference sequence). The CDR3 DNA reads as TGTGCCAGCCATTTCGGGGGGCAGGATGAAGCTTTCTTT. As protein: CASHFGGQDEAFF.

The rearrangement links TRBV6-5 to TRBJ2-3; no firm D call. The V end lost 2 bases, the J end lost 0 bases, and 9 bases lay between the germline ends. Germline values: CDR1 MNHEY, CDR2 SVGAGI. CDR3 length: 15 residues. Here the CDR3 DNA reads TGTGCCAGCAGTTACGTCGGAACCAGCACAGATACGCAGTATTTT. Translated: CASSYVGTSTDTQYF.

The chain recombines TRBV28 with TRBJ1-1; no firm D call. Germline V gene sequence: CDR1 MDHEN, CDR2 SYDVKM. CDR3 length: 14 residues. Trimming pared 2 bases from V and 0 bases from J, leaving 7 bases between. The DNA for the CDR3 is TGTGCCAGCAGTTTACACACCATGAACACTGAAGCTTTCTTT. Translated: CASSLHTMNTEAFF.